These T cell receptor beta chains were read from a single sample in a study of shared T cell receptors in the human thymus. Generated by immunoSEQ multiplex PCR, the TCRdb table keeps only in-frame clones and is missing some. The data show more than 550,000 clones, 75% to 90% seen once. The same data also went into a second study, on human thymus T cells.

The specimen sequenced was thymocytes. The receptor set was obtained from a girl less than two years old with a congenital heart defect. CDR3s include the opening cysteine and the closing phenylalanine or tryptophan. A D gene is named only where the DNA matches it firmly. Clone size is given for some rows only: seen once, a few or many times, or a class if the clone is expanded.

TRBJ2-7 NA TRBV5-5 NA TGTGCCAGCAGCCACAAGACTAGTCGCCACGAGCAGTACTTC CASSHKTSRHEQYF
TRBJ1-2 NA TRBV27 NA TGTGCCAGCAGTTTCGACAGAAACTATGGCTACACCTTC CASSFDRNYGYTF
TRBJ2-1 NA TRBV5-8 once TGTGCCGGTCCGGGGTATGGGTACAATGAGCAGTTCTTC CAGPGYGYNEQFF
TRBJ2-5 NA TRBV19 NA TGTGCCAGTAGTATAGATACACTCATAGGAGCGGCAAGACAAGAGACCCAGTACTTC CASSIDTLIGAARQETQYF
TRBJ2-5 NA TRBV28 NA TGTGCCAGCAGCCATCTGACCTCCGGGGGTGAGACCCAGTACTTC CASSHLTSGGETQYF
TRBJ1-3 NA TRBV11-2 NA TGTGCCAGCAGCTTAGATCGTGGAAACACCATATATTTT CASSLDRGNTIYF
TRBJ1-1 NA TRBV19 NA TGTGCCAGTAGCCTTAGGACTTTGATACGGATGAACACTGAAGCTTTCTTT CASSLRTLIRMNTEAFF
TRBJ1-4 TRBD1 TRBV7-8 NA TGTGCCAGCAGCCAGGGACAGATCGTTAATGAAAAACTGTTTTTT CASSQGQIVNEKLFF
TRBJ1-2 TRBD1 TRBV5-1 NA TGCGCCAGCAGCCTTAAGACAGGGGCCATCAACTATGGCTACACCTTC CASSLKTGAINYGYTF
TRBJ1-1 NA TRBV5-1 few TGCGCCAGCAGCTTGATGTCAGGTAGAAACACTGAAGCTTTCTTT CASSLMSGRNTEAFF